The sequence of this T cell receptor (beta chain) was determined in a study of shared clonotypes between healthy human individuals. Study-wide background: The study used three CD4 naive, three CD4 memory, two CD8 naive and one CD8 memory plate per donor. Study-wide results and limits: Clonotypes shared by all four donors outscored non-shared clonotypes in generation probability.

Concerning this clone: Its antigen is currently unknown.

CDR3 length: 12 residues. Germline V gives CDR1 SQVTM, CDR2 ANQGSEA. Trimming stripped 1 base from V and 4 bases from J, with 7 bases between. DNA at 200 ng, tens of thousands of T cell genomes, went into sorted-subset replicate PCRs. Clones were read by immunoSEQ multiplex PCR, and TCRdb kept only the in-frame ones, dropping some. The repertoire has 2 million to 2.5 million clones, 90% to 95% of them found once; the top ten carry under 0.45%. Donation came from healthy HIV-negative adults that had no recent acute infections or vaccinations. Material for sequencing was naive CD4+ T cells from PBMCs. Subset meaning: CD45RA+ positively selected. The V call is TRBV29-1, the J call TRBJ1-1; D is undetermined. This clonotype originated in a man aged 18 to 30 in good health. Some clones in this sample may be carry-over from other donors' samples. The CDR3 DNA sequence: TGCAGCGTTGAAGGAAAGGGCACTGAAGCTTTCTTT. It encodes CSVEGKGTEAFF.